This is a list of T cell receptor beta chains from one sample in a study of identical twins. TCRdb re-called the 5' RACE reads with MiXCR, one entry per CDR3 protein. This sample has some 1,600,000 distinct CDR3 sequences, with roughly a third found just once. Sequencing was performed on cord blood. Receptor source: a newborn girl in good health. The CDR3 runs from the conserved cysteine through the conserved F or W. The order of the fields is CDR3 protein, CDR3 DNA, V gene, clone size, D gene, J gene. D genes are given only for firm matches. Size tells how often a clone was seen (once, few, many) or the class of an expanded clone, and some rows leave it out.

cdr3_aa: CATSDPTGTEQYF; cdr3_nt: TGTGCCACCAGTGACCCCACAGGGACCGAGCAGTACTTC; v_call: TRBV24-1; clone_size: NA; d_call: NA; j_call: TRBJ2-7
cdr3_aa: CATSDQDRGYGYTF; cdr3_nt: TGTGCCACCAGTGATCAGGACAGGGGCTATGGCTACACCTTC; v_call: TRBV24-1; clone_size: NA; d_call: TRBD1; j_call: TRBJ1-2
cdr3_aa: CSASLRGPPYNEQFF; cdr3_nt: TGCAGTGCTAGTCTAAGGGGACCTCCATACAATGAGCAGTTCTTC; v_call: TRBV20-1; clone_size: few; d_call: NA; j_call: TRBJ2-1
cdr3_aa: CASKGGRGYTGELFF; cdr3_nt: TGTGCCAGCAAGGGGGGCAGGGGATACACCGGGGAGCTGTTTTTT; v_call: TRBV21-1; clone_size: NA; d_call: NA; j_call: TRBJ2-2
cdr3_aa: CSARELPRRQASSYEQYF; cdr3_nt: TGCAGTGCTAGAGAGTTACCCCGTCGACAGGCGAGCTCCTACGAGCAGTACTTC; v_call: TRBV20-1; clone_size: NA; d_call: NA; j_call: TRBJ2-7
cdr3_aa: CASSVDAREETQYF; cdr3_nt: TGTGCCAGCAGCGTAGACGCCAGAGAAGAGACCCAGTACTTC; v_call: TRBV9; clone_size: NA; d_call: NA; j_call: TRBJ2-5
cdr3_aa: CASSSAGEANQPQHF; cdr3_nt: TGCGCCAGCAGCTCGGCAGGGGAGGCTAATCAGCCCCAGCATTTT; v_call: TRBV5-1; clone_size: few; d_call: NA; j_call: TRBJ1-5
cdr3_aa: CASSQSPGTNQETQYF; cdr3_nt: TGCGCCAGCAGCCAAAGCCCCGGGACTAACCAAGAGACCCAGTACTTC; v_call: TRBV4-1; clone_size: NA; d_call: TRBD2; j_call: TRBJ2-5
cdr3_aa: CASSVHSIYGYTF; cdr3_nt: TGTGCCAGCAGTGTTCACAGTATCTATGGCTACACCTTC; v_call: TRBV6-1; clone_size: NA; d_call: NA; j_call: TRBJ1-2
cdr3_aa: CASSLMGTAPNYGYTF; cdr3_nt: TGTGCCAGCAGTTTAATGGGGACGGCCCCTAACTATGGCTACACCTTC; v_call: TRBV27; clone_size: NA; d_call: NA; j_call: TRBJ1-2
cdr3_aa: CASMGRGNPNYGYTF; cdr3_nt: TGTGCCAGCATGGGCAGGGGGAATCCTAACTATGGCTACACCTTC; v_call: TRBV25-1; clone_size: few; d_call: TRBD1; j_call: TRBJ1-2
cdr3_aa: CASNDRGRPEAFF; cdr3_nt: TGTGCCAGCAATGACAGGGGGCGGCCTGAAGCTTTCTTT; v_call: TRBV2; clone_size: few; d_call: TRBD1; j_call: TRBJ1-1
cdr3_aa: CASSYSGGVFNEQFF; cdr3_nt: TGTGCCAGCAGTTACTCGGGGGGAGTCTTCAATGAGCAGTTCTTC; v_call: TRBV6-2/TRBV6-3; clone_size: few; d_call: NA; j_call: TRBJ2-1
cdr3_aa: CASADRSSGIGDTQYF; cdr3_nt: TGTGCCAGCGCCGACCGCTCTAGCGGTATAGGAGATACGCAGTATTTT; v_call: TRBV4-2; clone_size: NA; d_call: TRBD2; j_call: TRBJ2-3
cdr3_aa: CSARLAVPSYNEQFF; cdr3_nt: TGCAGTGCTAGACTAGCGGTCCCTTCCTACAATGAGCAGTTCTTC; v_call: TRBV20-1; clone_size: NA; d_call: TRBD2; j_call: TRBJ2-1
cdr3_aa: CASSQYERNGQYF; cdr3_nt: TGTGCCAGCAGCCAATATGAACGTAATGGGCAGTACTTC; v_call: TRBV16; clone_size: NA; d_call: NA; j_call: TRBJ2-7
cdr3_aa: CSASVGRDYGYTF; cdr3_nt: TGCAGTGCTAGCGTCGGGCGGGACTATGGCTACACCTTC; v_call: TRBV20-1; clone_size: NA; d_call: NA; j_call: TRBJ1-2